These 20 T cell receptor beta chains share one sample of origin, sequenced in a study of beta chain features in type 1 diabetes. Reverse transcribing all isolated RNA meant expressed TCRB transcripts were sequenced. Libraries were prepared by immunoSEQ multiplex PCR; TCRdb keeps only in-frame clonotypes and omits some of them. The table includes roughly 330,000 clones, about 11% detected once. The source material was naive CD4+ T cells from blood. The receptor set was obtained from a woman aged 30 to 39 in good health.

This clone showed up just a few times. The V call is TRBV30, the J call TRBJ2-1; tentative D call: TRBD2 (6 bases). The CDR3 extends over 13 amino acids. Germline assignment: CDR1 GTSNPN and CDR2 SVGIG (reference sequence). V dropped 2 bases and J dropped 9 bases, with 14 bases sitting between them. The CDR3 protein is CAWSPPRGGEQFF. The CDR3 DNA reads TGTGCCTGGAGTCCCCCGCGGGGAGGTGAGCAGTTCTTC.

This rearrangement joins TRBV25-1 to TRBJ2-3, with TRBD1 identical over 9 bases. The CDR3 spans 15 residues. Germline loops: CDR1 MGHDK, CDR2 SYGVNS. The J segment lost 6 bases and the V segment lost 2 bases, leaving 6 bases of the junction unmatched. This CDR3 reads CASSEPTGGRDTQYF. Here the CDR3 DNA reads TGTGCCAGCAGTGAACCTACAGGGGGCAGGGATACGCAGTATTTT.

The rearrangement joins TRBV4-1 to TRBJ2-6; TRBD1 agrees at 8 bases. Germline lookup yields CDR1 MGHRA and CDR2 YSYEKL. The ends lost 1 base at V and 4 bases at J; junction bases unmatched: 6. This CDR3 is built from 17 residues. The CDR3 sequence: CASSQAGGLLGANVLTF. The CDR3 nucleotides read TGCGCCAGCAGCCAAGCAGGGGGCTTACTGGGGGCCAACGTCCTGACTTTC.

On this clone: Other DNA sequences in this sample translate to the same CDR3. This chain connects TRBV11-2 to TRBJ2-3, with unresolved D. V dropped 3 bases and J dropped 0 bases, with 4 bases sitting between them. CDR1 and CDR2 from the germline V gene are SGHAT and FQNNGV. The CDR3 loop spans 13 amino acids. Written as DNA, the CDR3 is TGTGCCAGCAGCTTCTCGAGCACAGATACGCAGTATTTT. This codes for CASSFSSTDTQYF.

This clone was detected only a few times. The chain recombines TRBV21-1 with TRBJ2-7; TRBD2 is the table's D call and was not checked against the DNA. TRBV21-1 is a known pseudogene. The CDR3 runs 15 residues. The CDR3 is CASSERLAETREQYF. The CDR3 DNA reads TGTGCCAGCAGCGAAAGGCTAGCGGAGACGCGCGAGCAGTACTTC.

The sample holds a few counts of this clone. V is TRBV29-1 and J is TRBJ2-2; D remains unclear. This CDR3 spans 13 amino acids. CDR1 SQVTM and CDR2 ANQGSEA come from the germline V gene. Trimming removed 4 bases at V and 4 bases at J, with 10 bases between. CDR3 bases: TGCAGCGTTGGTAGCTTTTCCACCGGGGAGCTGTTTTTT. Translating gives CSVGSFSTGELFF.

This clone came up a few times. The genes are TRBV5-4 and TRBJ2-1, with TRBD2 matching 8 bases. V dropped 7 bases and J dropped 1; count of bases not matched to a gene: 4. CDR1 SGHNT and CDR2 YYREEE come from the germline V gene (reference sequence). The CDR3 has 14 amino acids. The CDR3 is CASREGRSYNEQFF. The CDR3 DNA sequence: TGTGCCAGCCGGGAGGGCCGGTCCTACAATGAGCAGTTCTTC.

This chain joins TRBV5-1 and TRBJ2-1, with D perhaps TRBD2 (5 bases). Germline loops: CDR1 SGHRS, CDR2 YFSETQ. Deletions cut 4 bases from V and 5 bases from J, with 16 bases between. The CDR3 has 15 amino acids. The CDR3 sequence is CASSLPGAVNNEQFF. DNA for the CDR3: TGCGCCAGCAGCCTCCCTGGAGCGGTAAACAATGAGCAGTTCTTC.

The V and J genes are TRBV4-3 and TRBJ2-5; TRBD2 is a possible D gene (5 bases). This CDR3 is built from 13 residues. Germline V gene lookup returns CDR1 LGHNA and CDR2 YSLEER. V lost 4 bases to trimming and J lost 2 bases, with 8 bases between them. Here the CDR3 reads CASSPRTQETQYF. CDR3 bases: TGCGCCAGCAGCCCTCGGACTCAAGAGACCCAGTACTTC.

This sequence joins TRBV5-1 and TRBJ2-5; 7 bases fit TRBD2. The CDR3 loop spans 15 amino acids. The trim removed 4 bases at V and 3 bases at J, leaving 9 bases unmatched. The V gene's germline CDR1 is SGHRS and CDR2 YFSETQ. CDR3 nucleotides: TGCGCCAGCAGCAGGACTAGAACGTCGAAAGAGACCCAGTACTTC. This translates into CASSRTRTSKETQYF.

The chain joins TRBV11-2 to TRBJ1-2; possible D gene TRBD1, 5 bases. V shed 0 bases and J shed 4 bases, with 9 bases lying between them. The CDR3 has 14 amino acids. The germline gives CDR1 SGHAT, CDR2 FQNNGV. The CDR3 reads CASSLETVPYGYTF. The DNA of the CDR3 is TGTGCCAGCAGCTTAGAGACAGTTCCCTATGGCTACACCTTC.

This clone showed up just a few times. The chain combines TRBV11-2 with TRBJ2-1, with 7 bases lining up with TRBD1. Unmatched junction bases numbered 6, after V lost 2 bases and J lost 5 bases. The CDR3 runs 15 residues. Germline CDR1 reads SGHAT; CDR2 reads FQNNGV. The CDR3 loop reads CASSLSLQGDNEQFF. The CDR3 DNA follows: TGTGCCAGCAGCTTAAGTCTGCAGGGGGACAATGAGCAGTTCTTC. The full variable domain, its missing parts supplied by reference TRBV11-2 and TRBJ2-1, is EAGVAQSPRYKIIEKRQSVAFWCNPISGHATLYWYQQILGQGPKLLIQFQNNGVVDDSQLPKDRFSAERLKGVDSTLKIQPAKLEDSAVYLCASSLSLQGDNEQFFGPGTRLTVL.

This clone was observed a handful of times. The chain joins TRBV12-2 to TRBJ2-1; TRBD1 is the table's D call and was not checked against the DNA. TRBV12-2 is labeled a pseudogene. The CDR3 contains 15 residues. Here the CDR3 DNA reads TGTGCAAGTCGCTTAGGGGGACAGGGGATCAATGAGCAGTTCTTC. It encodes CASRLGGQGINEQFF.

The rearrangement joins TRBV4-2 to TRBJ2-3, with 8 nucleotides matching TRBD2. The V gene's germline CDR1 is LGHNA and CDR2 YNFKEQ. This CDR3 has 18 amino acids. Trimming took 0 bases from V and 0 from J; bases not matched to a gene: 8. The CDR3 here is CASSQDPLLADSTDTQYF. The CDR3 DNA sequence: TGTGCCAGCAGCCAAGATCCCCTACTAGCGGATAGCACAGATACGCAGTATTTT.

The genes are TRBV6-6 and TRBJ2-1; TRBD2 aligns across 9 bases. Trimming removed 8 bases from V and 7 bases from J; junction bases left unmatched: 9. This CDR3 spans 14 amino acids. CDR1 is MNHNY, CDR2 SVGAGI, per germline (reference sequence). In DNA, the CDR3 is TGTGCCAGCTCCTTAGCGGGAGTGGGAAATGAGCAGTTCTTC. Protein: CASSLAGVGNEQFF.

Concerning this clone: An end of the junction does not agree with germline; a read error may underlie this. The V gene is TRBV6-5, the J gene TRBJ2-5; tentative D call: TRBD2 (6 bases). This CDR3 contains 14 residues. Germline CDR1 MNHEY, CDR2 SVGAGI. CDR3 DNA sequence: TGTGCCAGCAGTTACGGGGAGGCTCCGGGACCTTTAAACTTC. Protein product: CASSYGEAPGPLNF.

The CDR3 region has the DNA TGTGCCAGCAGCTTAGTTAGGACAGGGCCCTACGAGCAGTACTTC. Translating gives CASSLVRTGPYEQYF. The chain employs TRBV7-2 and TRBJ2-7, with 8 positions matching TRBD1. Germline V gene lookup returns CDR1 SGHTA and CDR2 FQGNSA. V shed 1 base, J shed 2 bases, and the junction held 4 bases outside the gene matches. This CDR3 comprises 15 residues.

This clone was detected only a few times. This chain's CDR3 is CASRSGEGANYGYTF. In DNA, the CDR3 is TGTGCCAGCAGGTCCGGGGAGGGAGCTAACTATGGCTACACCTTC. The chain is built from TRBV25-1 and TRBJ1-2; D ambiguous. The CDR3 is 15 residues long. Per the germline V gene, CDR1 is MGHDK and CDR2 is SYGVNS. The germline V and J ends were trimmed by 6 bases and 0 bases, with 14 bases remaining between them.

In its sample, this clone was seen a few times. CDR3 coding DNA: TGTGCCAGCAGCCGCGCCCCTACTAGCGGGAGGGCCACAGATACGCAGTATTTT. This codes for CASSRAPTSGRATDTQYF. The chain recombines TRBV7-9 with TRBJ2-3; 13 nucleotides agree with TRBD2. The V and J ends lost 5 bases and 2 bases, in that order; junction bases with no gene match: 10. Germline loops: CDR1 SEHNR, CDR2 FQNEAQ (reference sequence). The CDR3 contains 18 residues. Supplemented by reference TRBV7-9 and TRBJ2-3, the full variable domain reads DTGVSQNPRHKITKRGQNVTFRCDPISEHNRLYWYRQTLGQGPEFLTYFQNEAQLEKSRLLSDRFSAERPKGSFSTLEIQRTEQGDSAMYLCASSRAPTSGRATDTQYFGPGTRLTVL.

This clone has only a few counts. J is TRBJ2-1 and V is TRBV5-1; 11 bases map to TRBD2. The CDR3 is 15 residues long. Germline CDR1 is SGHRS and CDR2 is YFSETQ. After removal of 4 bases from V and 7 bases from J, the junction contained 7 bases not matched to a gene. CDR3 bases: TGCGCCAGCAGCGTGACTAGCGGGGTCGCGAATGAGCAGTTCTTC. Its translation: CASSVTSGVANEQFF.